These 12 T cell receptor beta chains came from one sample sequenced in a study of regulatory T cells in long-lasting Graves disease. Time point noted: persistent/refractory GD, antithyroid drugs over 5 years with positive TRAb. The TCR library was made from RNA that had been extracted from PBMCs in TRIzol. Library construction for TCR beta used iRepertoire HTBI primers and Arm-PCR of CDR3 regions. TCRdb passed the multiplex PCR reads through MiXCR, listing each CDR3 protein once. The table has about 460,000 distinct CDR3 sequences, approximately 23% seen once. Sequencing used peripheral blood mononuclear cells (PBMCs), obtained when the disease was refractory, from a patient treated with antithyroid drugs. These receptors were collected from a female donor with Graves disease.

This clonotype was counted only a few times. CDR3 sequence: CDTRRDVYEQYF. The CDR3 DNA sequence: TGTGATACCCGTCGTGACGTCTACGAGCAGTACTTC. This chain joins TRBV30 and TRBJ2-7; no definite D call. The CDR3 covers 12 residues. Per germline, CDR1 GTSNPN and CDR2 SVGIG (reference sequence). The variable domain in full, completed from reference TRBV30 and TRBJ2-7, reads SQTIHQWPATLVQPVGSPLSLECTVEGTSNPNLYWYRQAAGRGLQLLFYSVGIGQISSEVPQNLSASRPQDRQFILSSKKLLLSDSGFYLCDTRRDVYEQYFGPGTRLTVT.

For this clonotype: It may be a read error: a sequence one base away is much more abundant. The J gene is TRBJ1-5, the V gene TRBV2; no firm D call. Between the trimmed V and J ends, which lost 6 bases and 4 bases, there was a span of 10 bases. Germline values: CDR1 SNHLY, CDR2 FYNNEI. CDR3 length: 13 residues. CDR3 sequence reads: CASRAAPNQPQHF. The CDR3 DNA reads TGTGCCAGCAGGGCAGCACCGAATCAGCCCCAGCATTTT.

The chain couples TRBV7-2 to TRBJ2-1; tentatively, D is TRBD1 or TRBD2 (5 bases each). The CDR3 contains 17 residues. CDR1 is SGHTA and CDR2 is FQGNSA in the germline V gene. Between the trimmed V and J ends, which lost 1 base and 7 bases, there was a span of 20 bases. The CDR3 loop is CASSLEARGHPINEQFF. DNA of the CDR3: TGTGCCAGCAGCTTAGAAGCTCGGGGCCACCCAATTAATGAGCAGTTCTTC.

The rearrangement joins TRBV9 to TRBJ2-1, with 9 bases identical to TRBD1. Germline trimming cut 3 bases from V and 1 base from J; bases unmatched to any gene: 2. CDR3 length: 15 amino acids. CDR1 and CDR2 (germline): SGDLS, YYNGEE. The CDR3 DNA reads as TGTGCCAGCAGCGGGGACAGGGAGTCCTACAATGAGCAGTTCTTC. Its protein product is CASSGDRESYNEQFF. Combining the CDR3 with reference TRBV9 and TRBJ2-1 gives the whole variable domain DSGVTQTPKHLITATGQRVTLRCSPRSGDLSVYWYQQSLDQGLQFLIQYYNGEERAKGNILERFSAQQFPDLHSELNLSSLELGDSALYFCASSGDRESYNEQFFGPGTRLTVL.

This clonotype was seen a few times. CDR3 coding DNA: TGTGCCAGCAGCCAAGCATTCAGGACAGAGACCTATGGCTACACCTTC. This encodes CASSQAFRTETYGYTF. The chain combines TRBV3-1 with TRBJ1-2, with D tentatively TRBD1 (6 bases). The CDR3 length is 16 residues. V was shortened by 1 base and J by 4 bases, with 16 bases between the two germline ends. In germline, CDR1 is LGHDT, CDR2 YNNKEL (reference sequence).

The chain links TRBV5-4 to TRBJ2-7; 9 bases align to TRBD1. This CDR3 spans 14 amino acids. J gave up 3 bases and V 1 base, and 2 bases lay outside the gene matches. Germline assignment: CDR1 SGHNT and CDR2 YYREEE (reference sequence). CDR3 residues: CASSLKTGGYEQYF. CDR3 DNA sequence: TGTGCCAGCAGCTTGAAGACAGGGGGCTACGAGCAGTACTTC.

A few counts support this clonotype. Its ends do not fully match the called genes, so a read error is possible. This chain joins TRBV7-2 and TRBJ2-4; 7 positions agree with TRBD1. Germline CDR1 is SGHTA and CDR2 is FQGNSA. This CDR3 contains 18 residues. CDR3 amino acids: CASSQAQGVRDPKNIQYF. The CDR3 bases are TGCGCCAGCAGCCAAGCGCAGGGGGTAAGGGACCCCAAAAACATTCAGTACTTC.

There are a few counts of this clonotype. V and J are TRBV18 and TRBJ2-7, with TRBD2 matching over 10 bases. V shed 3 bases, J shed 7 bases, and the junction held 6 bases outside the gene matches. The V gene's germline CDR1 is KGHSH and CDR2 LQKENI. This CDR3 has 14 amino acids. The CDR3 reads CASSPGLAEGEQYF. In nucleotides, the CDR3 is TGTGCCAGCTCACCTGGACTAGCGGAGGGGGAGCAGTACTTC.

This clonotype was seen at least ten times. This chain uses TRBV7-2 with TRBJ1-5; tentative D call: TRBD1 (5 bases). The germline CDR1 and CDR2 sequences are SGHTA and FQGNSA. CDR3 size: 14 residues. V lost 5 bases and J lost 5, with 13 bases in between. CDR3 residues: CASSARVGDQPQHF. The CDR3 coding sequence is TGTGCCAGCAGCGCACGAGTAGGGGATCAGCCCCAGCATTTT.

This clonotype was counted many times. The chain employs TRBV28 and TRBJ2-7; D is possibly TRBD1 (6 bases). CDR3 length: 14 amino acids. CDR1 and CDR2 (germline): MDHEN, SYDVKM. The V end lost 4 bases, the J end lost 1 base, and 11 bases lay between the germline ends. CDR3 sequence: CASSSLGHSYEQYF. The CDR3, as DNA: TGTGCCAGCAGTTCTCTGGGACATTCCTACGAGCAGTACTTC.

This clonotype was detected ten times or more. J is TRBJ1-5 and V is TRBV24-1; 8 bases fit TRBD1. Germline trimming cut 2 bases from V and 5 bases from J; bases unmatched to any gene: 7. Germline CDR1 KGHDR, CDR2 SFDVKD. The length of the CDR3 is 16 residues. DNA of the CDR3: TGTGCCACCAGTGATTGGGCAGGGGGCTTAGATCAGCCCCAGCATTTT. This translates into CATSDWAGGLDQPQHF.

The chain joins TRBV20-1 to TRBJ2-3, with D hard to call. Germline loops: CDR1 DFQATT, CDR2 SNEGSKA (reference sequence). The CDR3 is 13 amino acids. Trimming pared 1 base from V and 1 base from J, leaving 6 bases between. CDR3 loop: CSARVTGTDTQYF. The CDR3 coding sequence is TGCAGTGCTAGAGTGACTGGCACAGATACGCAGTATTTT.